The T cell receptor beta chain under discussion was sequenced for a study of CD8 T cells in Susac syndrome. This CDR3 comprises 18 residues. With 4 bases clipped from V and 4 bases from J, the junction kept 16 bases outside the gene matches. The germline V gene encodes CDR1 MNHEY and CDR2 SMNVEV (reference sequence). Random hexamers were used to reverse transcribe about 0.5 to 1 ug of RNA. TCR beta CDR3 was amplified by immunoSEQ covering 54 Vbeta and 13 Jbeta. TCRdb ran MiXCR on the immunoSEQ multiplex PCR reads and lists one entry per CDR3 protein. The sample contains about 400,000 distinct CDR3 sequences, roughly 85% of which appear only once.

The chain has TRBV27 and TRBJ2-5, with 9 positions matching TRBD1. The origin of this receptor is a human donor with multiple sclerosis. The specimen was CD8+ T cells from PBMCs. The CDR3 region is CASSSRTGVSIVGETQYF. CDR3 bases: TGTGCCAGCAGTTCCCGGACAGGGGTTTCTATAGTCGGAGAGACCCAGTACTTC.